The 23 T cell receptor beta chains in this list originate from one sample, sequenced in a study of radiotherapy plus CTLA-4 blockade in lung cancer. Profiling relied on immunoSEQ multiplex PCR, and the TCRdb table lists in-frame clones only, not all of them. The table includes tens of thousands of clones, roughly 84% detected once. The sequences come from peripheral blood, collected from a patient treated with radiotherapy plus ipilimumab. These receptor sequences come from a human donor with non-small cell lung cancer who had a partial response to radiotherapy plus ipilimumab.

This chain links TRBV6-6 with TRBJ2-5, with 7 bases aligning to TRBD2. CDR3 size: 14 residues. J was trimmed by 4 bases and V by 8 bases; bases with no gene match: 10. CDR1 is MNHNY and CDR2 is SVGAGI in the germline V gene (reference sequence). DNA for the CDR3: TGTGCCAGCCGTATTGGGGGGGGTGTAGAGACCCAGTACTTC. It translates to CASRIGGGVETQYF.

The CDR3 DNA reads TGTGCCAGCAGCTTGGGGTTGGGAGCGAACACCGGGGAGCTGTTTTTT. Its translation: CASSLGLGANTGELFF. The V gene is TRBV5-8, the J gene TRBJ2-2, with D possibly matching TRBD2 (5 bases). V lost 0 bases to trimming and J lost 0 bases, with 9 bases between them. Germline values: CDR1 SGHTS, CDR2 YDEGEE. This CDR3 comprises 16 residues.

The J gene is TRBJ2-1, the V gene TRBV19, with 11 bases matching TRBD1. Looked up from germline, CDR1 is LNHDA and CDR2 is SQIVND (reference sequence). Unmatched junction bases numbered 3, after V lost 6 bases and J lost 5 bases. This CDR3 region has 14 residues. In nucleotides, the CDR3 is TGTGCCAGTAGCCGGACAGGGGGCCACAATGAGCAGTTCTTC. This sequence encodes CASSRTGGHNEQFF.

The gene calls are TRBV10-3 and TRBJ2-5, with 15 bases aligning to TRBD2. The DNA end lines up better with TRBJ2-7; the J call may be wrong. The CDR3 extends over 16 amino acids. Germline loops: CDR1 ENHRY, CDR2 SYGVKD. The CDR3 sequence: CAIRGTSGGRGYEQYF. The CDR3, as DNA: TGTGCCATCAGGGGGACTAGCGGGGGGAGAGGCTACGAGCAGTACTTC.

The chain has TRBV7-2 and TRBJ1-1; 8 bases are shared with TRBD1. CDR1 SGHTA and CDR2 FQGNSA come from the germline V gene. The CDR3 has 13 residues. Trimming took 1 base from V and 8 from J; bases not matched to a gene: 3. CDR3 loop: CASSLVDRGEAFF. CDR3 coding DNA: TGTGCCAGCAGCTTAGTTGACAGGGGAGAAGCTTTCTTT.

This clone turned up a few times. CDR3 residues: CASSFVRGQGKNEQFF. As DNA, the CDR3 is TGTGCCAGCAGCTTCGTTCGGGGACAGGGGAAGAATGAGCAGTTCTTC. The genes are TRBV7-9 and TRBJ2-1, with TRBD1 identical over 10 bases. The J segment lost 7 bases and the V segment lost 3 bases, leaving 9 bases of the junction unmatched. The CDR3 spans 16 residues. The germline gives CDR1 SEHNR, CDR2 FQNEAQ (reference sequence).

V and J are TRBV4-1 and TRBJ1-3; D gene ambiguous. V gave up 0 bases and J gave up 3 bases, with 21 bases separating them. Looked up from germline, CDR1 is MGHRA and CDR2 is YSYEKL. The CDR3 covers 19 residues. In DNA, the CDR3 is TGCGCCAGCAGCCAAGAACTGGCGGGCAGATTGCTTTTTGGAAACACCATATATTTT. Translating gives CASSQELAGRLLFGNTIYF.

The chain recombines TRBV13 with TRBJ2-3; D might be TRBD1 (6 bases). Germline V gene lookup returns CDR1 PRHDT and CDR2 FYEKMQ (reference sequence). V was clipped by 5 bases and J by 2 bases, with 14 bases between them. The CDR3 consists of 15 residues. The CDR3 bases are TGTGCCAGCAGCACCTGGACAGCTTCCACAGATACGCAGTATTTT. Translated: CASSTWTASTDTQYF.

The chain recombines TRBV11-2 with TRBJ1-6, with no clear D. This CDR3 contains 16 residues. Germline CDR1 and CDR2: SGHAT and FQNNGV. V shed 0 bases and J shed 6 bases, with 12 bases lying between them. The CDR3 bases are TGTGCCAGCAGCTTAGAAACCGGTCTCTTTAATTCACCCCTCCACTTT. This gives the protein CASSLETGLFNSPLHF. Combining the CDR3 with reference TRBV11-2 and TRBJ1-6 gives the whole variable domain EAGVAQSPRYKIIEKRQSVAFWCNPISGHATLYWYQQILGQGPKLLIQFQNNGVVDDSQLPKDRFSAERLKGVDSTLKIQPAKLEDSAVYLCASSLETGLFNSPLHFGNGTRLTVT.

The J gene is TRBJ2-6, the V gene TRBV28; maybe TRBD2 (5 bases). Trimming removed 2 bases at V and 1 base at J, with 15 bases between. This CDR3 region has 18 residues. Germline V CDR1 and CDR2: MDHEN, SYDVKM. CDR3 DNA: TGTGCCAGCAGTTTAGTTGAGAGGGTGGGGTCTGGGGCCAACGTCCTGACTTTC. Its protein product is CASSLVERVGSGANVLTF. Full variable domain (missing parts from reference TRBV28 and TRBJ2-6): DVKVTQSSRYLVKRTGEKVFLECVQDMDHENMFWYRQDPGLGLRLIYFSYDVKMKEKGDIPEGYSVSREKKERFSLILESASTNQTSMYLCASSLVERVGSGANVLTFGAGSRLTVL.

The chain links TRBV6-6 to TRBJ2-1; a weak D match, TRBD1 (5 bases). This CDR3 is built from 14 residues. Trimming pared 0 bases from V and 5 bases from J, leaving 8 bases between. From germline, CDR1 is MNHNY and CDR2 SVGAGI (reference sequence). CDR3: CASSYSPGNNEQFF. The CDR3 DNA sequence: TGTGCCAGCAGTTACTCACCAGGGAACAATGAGCAGTTCTTC.

A note on this clone: This specimen includes other DNA sequences encoding the same CDR3. The CDR3 bases are TGTGCCAGCAGCTCTAGCGGGGGGGCCTGGAATGAGCAGTTCTTC. This encodes CASSSSGGAWNEQFF. The chain employs TRBV7-3 and TRBJ2-1; 12 bases are shared with TRBD2. This CDR3 is built from 15 residues. Germline-derived CDR1 and CDR2 are SGHTA and FQGTGA. Trimming removed 4 bases from V and 7 bases from J; junction bases left unmatched: 5. Supplemented by reference TRBV7-3 and TRBJ2-1, the full variable domain reads GAGVSQTPSNKVTEKGKYVELRCDPISGHTALYWYRQSLGQGPEFLIYFQGTGAADDSGLPNDRFFAVRPEGSVSTLKIQRTERGDSAVYLCASSSSGGAWNEQFFGPGTRLTVL.

About this clone itself: An end of the junction does not agree with germline; a read error may underlie this. This sequence joins TRBV20-1 and TRBJ2-7, with no clear D. The CDR3 is made up of 11 amino acids. Germline V gives CDR1 DFQATT, CDR2 SNEGSKA (reference sequence). In DNA form, the CDR3 reads TGCAGTGCCAGAGCATCCTACGAGCAGTACTTC. Protein: CSARASYEQYF.

This clone came up once. The chain joins TRBV5-4 to TRBJ2-5, with a tentative D call TRBD2 (6 bases). V was trimmed by 4 bases and J by 3 bases, leaving 16 bases between them. Germline CDR1 reads SGHNT; CDR2 reads YYREEE (reference sequence). The CDR3 runs to 15 residues. DNA of the CDR3: TGTGCCAGCAGCGTGCGCGCGGGGCGGGAAGAGACCCAGTACTTC. This translates into CASSVRAGREETQYF.

This clone occurred a few times. V and J are TRBV19 and TRBJ1-2, with D tentatively TRBD1 (6 bases). CDR3 length equals 17 residues. Trimming stripped 7 bases from V and 0 bases from J, with 21 bases between. CDR1 is LNHDA and CDR2 is SQIVND in the germline V gene (reference sequence). This CDR3 reads CASNNRVDPTSNYGYTF. The DNA for the CDR3 is TGTGCCAGTAACAACAGGGTCGACCCAACCTCTAACTATGGCTACACCTTC.

This clone was seen just once. The V call is TRBV9, the J call TRBJ2-2, with a tentative D call TRBD1 (6 bases). V lost 0 bases, J lost 0 bases, and 12 bases lay in between. The CDR3 has 17 amino acids. From germline, CDR1 is SGDLS and CDR2 YYNGEE. This CDR3 reads CASSVEGDVANTGELFF. The CDR3 coding sequence is TGTGCCAGCAGCGTAGAGGGGGACGTAGCGAACACCGGGGAGCTGTTTTTT.

This sequence joins TRBV4-2 and TRBJ1-6; possible D gene TRBD1, 5 bases. With 0 bases removed from V and 9 bases from J, the gap between germline ends came to 12 bases. Germline CDR1 LGHNA, CDR2 YNFKEQ. This CDR3 region has 15 residues. The CDR3, as DNA: TGTGCCAGCAGCCAAGAACGGGGGGGAAGTTCACCCCTCCACTTT. Its protein is CASSQERGGSSPLHF.

V gene TRBV11-2 combines with J gene TRBJ2-7; no clear D gene. The CDR3 totals 13 residues. CDR1 is SGHAT, CDR2 FQNNGV, per germline. V was shortened by 5 bases and J by 9 bases, with 17 bases between the two germline ends. CDR3: CASSLSRPNGQYF. CDR3 DNA: TGTGCCAGCAGCCTCTCCCGCCCAAACGGGCAGTACTTC.

The chain combines TRBV7-2 with TRBJ2-3; 7 positions agree with TRBD2. Trimming at V came to 8 bases and at J to 0 bases, leaving 11 bases not matched to a gene. The CDR3 length is 16 residues. Germline lookup yields CDR1 SGHTA and CDR2 FQGNSA. The CDR3 DNA follows: TGTGCCAGCGGGGGAGGGACGGAAGGTAGCACAGATACGCAGTATTTT. It specifies CASGGGTEGSTDTQYF.

V gene TRBV4-1 combines with J gene TRBJ1-1, with 7 bases matching TRBD1. The length of the CDR3 is 15 residues. The V gene's germline CDR1 is MGHRA and CDR2 YSYEKL. Losses at the gene ends were 3 bases for V and 1 base for J; bases not matched to a gene: 5. In DNA, the CDR3 is TGCGCCAGCAGCCACCAGGGGGGATCGAACACTGAAGCTTTCTTT. Translated, it gives CASSHQGGSNTEAFF.

V and J are TRBV5-1 and TRBJ2-5; 8 bases are shared with TRBD1. The last part of the DNA fits TRBJ2-7 better; the J call may be wrong. The V gene's germline CDR1 is SGHRS and CDR2 YFSETQ. CDR3 size: 17 residues. DNA for the CDR3: TGCGCCAGCAGCTTGGACCTGTCAGGGGGCCTCTTCTACGAGCAGTACTTC. Amino acid sequence: CASSLDLSGGLFYEQYF.

The chain carries TRBV7-9 and TRBJ2-2, with D tentatively TRBD1 (6 bases). Trimming left V 6 bases short and J 4 bases short, with 12 bases between. Germline values: CDR1 SEHNR, CDR2 FQNEAQ (reference sequence). The CDR3 runs 14 residues. In DNA, the CDR3 is TGTGCCAGCAGAGGACACAGGGTCACCGGGGAGCTGTTTTTT. Protein: CASRGHRVTGELFF.

This clone was detected only a few times. The chain recombines TRBV29-1 with TRBJ1-4; no firm D call. V dropped 3 bases and J dropped 13 bases, with 12 bases sitting between them. The CDR3 is made up of 11 amino acids. Germline assignment: CDR1 SQVTM and CDR2 ANQGSEA. Written as DNA, the CDR3 is TGCAGCGTTGAGGGCGGCGGAGGACTGTTTTTT. It encodes CSVEGGGGLFF. Filled out from reference TRBV29-1 and TRBJ1-4, the complete variable domain reads SAVISQKPSRDICQRGTSLTIQCQVDSQVTMMFWYRQQPGQSLTLIATANQGSEATYESGFVIDKFPISRPNLTFSTLTVSNMSPEDSSIYLCSVEGGGGLFFGSGTQLSVL.